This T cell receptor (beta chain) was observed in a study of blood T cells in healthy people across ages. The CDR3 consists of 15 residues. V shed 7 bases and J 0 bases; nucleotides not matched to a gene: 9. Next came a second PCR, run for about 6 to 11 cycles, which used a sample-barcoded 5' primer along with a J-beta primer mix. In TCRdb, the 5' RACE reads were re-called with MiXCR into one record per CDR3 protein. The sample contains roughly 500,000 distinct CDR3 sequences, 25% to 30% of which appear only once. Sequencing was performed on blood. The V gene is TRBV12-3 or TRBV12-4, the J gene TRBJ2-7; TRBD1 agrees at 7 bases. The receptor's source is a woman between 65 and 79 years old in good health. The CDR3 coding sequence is TGTGCCAGCACCTATGACAGGGCGAGCTCCTACGAGCAGTACTTC. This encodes CASTYDRASSYEQYF.